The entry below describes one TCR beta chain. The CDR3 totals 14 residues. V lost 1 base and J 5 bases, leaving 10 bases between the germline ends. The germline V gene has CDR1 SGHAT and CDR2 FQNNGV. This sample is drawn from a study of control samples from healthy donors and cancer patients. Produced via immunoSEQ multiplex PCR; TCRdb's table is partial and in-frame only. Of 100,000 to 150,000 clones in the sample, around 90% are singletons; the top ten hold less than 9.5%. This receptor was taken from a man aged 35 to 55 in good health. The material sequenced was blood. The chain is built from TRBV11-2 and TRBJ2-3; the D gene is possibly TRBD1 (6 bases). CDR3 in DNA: TGTGCCAGCAGCTTAGTTTCCAGGGGAGATACGCAGTATTTT. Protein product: CASSLVSRGDTQYF.